This T cell receptor (beta chain) was found in a study of T cell changes during pregnancy in multiple sclerosis (dated by TCRdb to the late 2010s). Concerning the study at large: The study examined how the T cell repertoire changed over the course of pregnancy in women with multiple sclerosis.

Receptor libraries were prepared by the immunoSEQ multiplex PCR assay. Imported from immuneACCESS, the table was reduced by TCRdb to in-frame sequences with V and J called. These copies leave out some clones; in studies compared against another copy, an unresolved V gene accounts for under half, and the cause of the remainder is not known. For this sample there are roughly 42,000 clones; 85% to 95% appear just once. The biggest ten clones account for 5.5% to 8% of the sample. Reading from cysteine to phenylalanine, the CDR3 counts 12 amino acids. Only the CDR3 DNA is retained, 36 bases long and in frame from the first base. V is cut back by 8 bases and J by 6 bases, with 6 bases in the junction unmatched. CDR1 is given as SGHVS and CDR2 as FQNEAQ, both from the germline V gene. For this clone: It lacks a known antigen. Base quality data are lacking; no much larger clone is found one base away.

The material sequenced was CD8+ T cells from peripheral blood mononuclear cells, taken in the third trimester of pregnancy. Recombination connected TRBV7-8 to TRBJ1-1; 7 middle bases align to TRBD1. This clonotype was sampled from a female donor with multiple sclerosis, enrolled in a pregnancy study. In nucleotides, the sequence is TGTGCCAGCCAGGGGGAAAGGGCTGAAGCTTTCTTT. Translation gives CASQGERAEAFF. The full variable domain, with segments outside the CDR3 supplied by the reference TRBV7-8 and TRBJ1-1 proteins, appears as GAGVSQSPRYKVAKRGQDVALRCDPISGHVSLFWYQQALGQGPEFLTYFQNEAQLDKSGLPSDRFFAERPEGSVSTLKIQRTQQEDSAVYLCASQGERAEAFFGQGTRLTVV.